The present T cell receptor beta chain was sequenced within a study of response to subunit inactivated influenza vaccine (dated by TCRdb to the late 2010s). For context, the study as a whole: To follow how T cells responded to a trivalent subunit inactivated influenza vaccine, the researchers relied on deep quantitative profiling of the T cell receptor repertoire. General study outcomes and caveats: According to the authors, only a limited number of new T cells may be recruited by each seasonal influenza vaccination.

Library method: RT-PCR. Instrument on record: Illumina HiSeq 2500. TCRdb trimmed the raw reads at Q25, called clones with MiXCR and kept productive beta chains. All rows with the same CDR3 protein become a single entry with the most common DNA and genes. In this sample the table shows 500,000 to 750,000 distinct CDR3 sequences, 12% to 15% of which occur a single time. 8.5% to 14% of the sample comes from the top ten. As for this clonotype: What this receptor recognizes is not known. Base qualities are missing; no much larger clone stands one base away.

Here V drops 6 bases and J drops 7 bases, and the junction holds 5 bases not matched to any gene. The CDR3 goes from the cysteine to the phenylalanine over 12 residues. Here the CDR3 DNA is all that survives: 36 bases in frame from base 1. This clonotype originated in a man aged 50-60 years who received an inactivated influenza vaccine. Donor details come from another sample of the same person, matched by shared clones. The specimen comprised PBMCs from blood, sampled less than 13 days after vaccination. The sequence joins TRBV12-3 or TRBV12-4 to TRBJ2-5, with 7 junctional bases fitting TRBD2. The nucleotide sequence reads TGTGCCAGCAGCCCGGGGGGAGGGACCCAGTACTTC. This yields the protein CASSPGGGTQYF.